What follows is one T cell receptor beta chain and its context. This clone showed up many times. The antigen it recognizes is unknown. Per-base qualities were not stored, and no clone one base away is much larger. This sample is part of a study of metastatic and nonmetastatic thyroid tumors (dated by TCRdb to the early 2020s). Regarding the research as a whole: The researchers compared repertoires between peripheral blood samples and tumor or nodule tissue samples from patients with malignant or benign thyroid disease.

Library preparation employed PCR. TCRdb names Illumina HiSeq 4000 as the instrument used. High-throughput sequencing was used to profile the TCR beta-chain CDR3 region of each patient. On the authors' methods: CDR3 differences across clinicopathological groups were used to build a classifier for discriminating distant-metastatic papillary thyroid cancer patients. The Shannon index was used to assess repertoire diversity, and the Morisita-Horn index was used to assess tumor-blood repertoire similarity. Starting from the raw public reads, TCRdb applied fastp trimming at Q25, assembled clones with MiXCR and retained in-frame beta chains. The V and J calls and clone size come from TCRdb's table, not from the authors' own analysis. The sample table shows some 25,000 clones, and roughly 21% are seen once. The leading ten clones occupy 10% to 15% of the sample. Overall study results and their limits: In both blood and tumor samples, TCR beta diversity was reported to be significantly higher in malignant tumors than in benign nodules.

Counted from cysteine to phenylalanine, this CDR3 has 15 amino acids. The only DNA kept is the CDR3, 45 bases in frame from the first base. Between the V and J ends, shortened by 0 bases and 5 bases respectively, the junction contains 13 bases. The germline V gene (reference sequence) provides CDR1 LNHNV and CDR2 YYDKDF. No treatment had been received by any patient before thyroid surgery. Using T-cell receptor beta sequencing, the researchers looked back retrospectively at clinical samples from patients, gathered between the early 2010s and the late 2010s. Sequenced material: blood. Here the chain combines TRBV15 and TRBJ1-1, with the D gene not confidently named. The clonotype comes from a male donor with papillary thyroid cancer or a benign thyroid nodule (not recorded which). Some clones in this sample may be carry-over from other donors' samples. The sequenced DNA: TGTGCCACCAGCAGAGAGCAGTGGGCGGCGACTGAAGCTTTCTTT. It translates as CATSREQWAATEAFF.